What follows describes a single TCR beta chain. This entry is derived from a study of blood T cell repertoires in COVID-19. The overall study: Samples taken during acute and convalescent COVID-19 were collected in the United States, Italy and Spain. PBMCs, B-cell-depleted T cells, or T cells were the source of the cDNA or gDNA that made up the material.

Original analysis: Estimation of nucleated cell counts was performed using reference gene primer amplification. Method: immunoSEQ multiplex PCR; TCRdb's copy keeps in-frame clones and lacks some. The DNA was the basis for D and trimming; V, J and clone size are from that table. The repertoire consists of roughly 130,000 clones, with approximately 80% occurring once and the leading ten covering 12%. The sample taken for sequencing was peripheral blood. The sequence was obtained from a woman aged 55 to 70 with acute or convalescent COVID-19.

The CDR3 loop reads CASRRPGGEKLFF. The CDR3 coding sequence is TGTGCCAGCAGGCGCCCGGGAGGCGAAAAACTGTTTTTT. The chain links TRBV27 to TRBJ1-4; D gene uncertain. The CDR3 consists of 13 residues. The V and J ends lost 6 bases and 8 bases respectively, with 13 bases between them. Germline loops: CDR1 MNHEY, CDR2 SMNVEV (reference sequence).